The 25 T cell receptor beta chains in this list originate from one sample, sequenced in a study of tissue T cells after allogeneic stem cell transplantation. Clones were read by immunoSEQ multiplex PCR, and TCRdb kept only the in-frame ones, dropping some. The data hold some 10,000 clones, with 44% observed a single time. Time point in this sample: mouse harvest day 7 after allogeneic transplant. Mouse grafts combined 10^7 T-cell-depleted bone marrow cells with 10^6 splenic CD5+ T cells. The sequenced sample consisted of skin. The receptors originated from a female BALB/c mouse given C57BL/6 T cells with graft-versus-host disease after an allogeneic hematopoietic cell transplant.

This clone was detected only once. Gene names and germline match the mouse. The read stops 1 residue short of the end of the CDR3; the missing end is completed from the germline J gene. The J gene is TRBJ2-4, the V gene TRBV15; D might be TRBD1 or TRBD2, each matching 6 bases. The CDR3 runs 13 residues. Germline lookup yields CDR1 SGHND and CDR2 FRSKSL. Trimming removed 3 bases at V and 3 bases at J, with 7 bases between. CDR3 sequence: CASSFGGQNTLYF. CDR3 DNA, as far as it was read: TGTGCCAGCAGTTTCGGGGGCCAAAACACCTTGTAC.

Regarding this clone: These gene names are mouse names. The CDR3 end lies 1 residue beyond the end of the read and is filled in from the germline J gene. This chain uses TRBV23 with TRBJ1-6; TRBD1, the table's D call, lacks a check against the DNA. TRBJ1-6 is reported as an ORF; its role is uncertain. The CDR3 sequence is 15 residues long. The germline V gene encodes CDR1 KGHTA and CDR2 FQNQQP. CDR3 bases read: TGCTCCAGCAGTCATGGACAGGGGGTTAATTCGCCCCTCTAC. Encoded protein: CSSSHGQGVNSPLY. The whole CDR3 sequence is CSSSHGQGVNSPLYF.

Concerning this clone itself: This may come from a read error, since a much larger clone is one base off. The listed genes are named as in mouse. The CDR3 end is not reached by the read, which stops 1 residue before it; the germline J gene fills it in. V usage is TRBV13-3 and J usage is TRBJ2-5; no definite D call. This CDR3 has 11 amino acids. Between the trimmed V and J ends, which lost 1 base and 6 bases, there was a span of 3 bases. Germline V gene sequence: CDR1 NNHDY, CDR2 SYVADS. The CDR3 sequence is CASSDRDTQYF. The CDR3 DNA, read in part, is TGTGCCAGCAGTGATAGGGACACCCAGTAC.

This clone was observed once. Genes here carry mouse names. CDR3 DNA, as far as it was read: TGTGCCAGCAGCCCAGGCAGGGGCAACCAGGCTCCGCTT. Amino acids: CASSPGRGNQAPL. The entire CDR3 reads CASSPGRGNQAPLF. The V and J genes are TRBV15 and TRBJ1-5; a weak D match, TRBD1 (6 bases). The read halts 1 residue ahead of the CDR3 end, with the missing end drawn from the germline J gene. CDR3 length: 14 residues. Trimming shortened V by 6 bases and J by 3 bases, and 12 bases separated the two germline ends. Looked up from germline, CDR1 is SGHND and CDR2 is FRSKSL.

The sample holds a few counts of this clone. Gene names are mouse gene names. The read ends 1 residue early relative to the CDR3; the germline J gene fills the gap. The chain uses TRBV1 and TRBJ2-3; 8 bases line up with TRBD1. This CDR3 region has 15 residues. Per the germline V gene, CDR1 is NSQYPW and CDR2 is LRSPGD (reference sequence). V was clipped by 0 bases and J by 5 bases; unmatched bases: 4. CDR3 sequence: CTCSAEGRGRETLYF. The CDR3 bases that were read are TGCACCTGCAGTGCAGAAGGCAGGGGGCGAGAAACGCTGTAT.

With regard to this clone: The genes and germline here are from mouse. The CDR3 is cut off 1 residue early in the read; its end comes from the germline J gene. This chain joins TRBV29 and TRBJ1-1; no definite D call. Looked up from germline, CDR1 is MSHET and CDR2 is SYDVDS. The CDR3 loop spans 14 amino acids. With 2 bases removed from V and 3 bases from J, the gap between germline ends came to 10 bases. CDR3 bases read: TGTGCTAGCAGTTTAATGGGAGGGCACACAGAAGTCTTC. This translates into CASSLMGGHTEVF. The entire CDR3 protein is CASSLMGGHTEVFF.

Regarding this clone: Germline and genes: mouse. The read falls 1 residue short of the CDR3 end, and the missing part is taken from the germline J gene. This chain uses TRBV13-3 with TRBJ2-7, with 12 nucleotides matching TRBD2. CDR3 length: 14 amino acids. Germline V gives CDR1 NNHDY, CDR2 SYVADS. V trimming: 2 bases; J trimming: 8 bases; junction bases outside the gene matches: 5. CDR3 residues: CASSEGLGGGQQYF. The covered CDR3 bases are TGTGCCAGCAGTGAGGGACTGGGGGGTGGGCAACAGTAC.

This clone showed up just once. The genes are named according to mouse. Sequencing ends 1 residue short of the CDR3 end; the germline J gene provides the rest. The rearrangement links TRBV12-1 to TRBJ2-7; 12 nucleotides agree with TRBD2. The CDR3 has 15 residues. V shed 4 bases and J 0 bases; nucleotides not matched to a gene: 3. Germline V gene lookup returns CDR1 SGHSN and CDR2 HYEKVE. CDR3 bases read: TGTGCCAGCTCGGACTGGGGGGGGAGCTCCTATGAACAGTAC. Translating gives CASSDWGGSSYEQY. The full-length CDR3 reads as CASSDWGGSSYEQYF.

This clone was found a few times. The germline and genes are mouse ones. The read ends 1 residue shy of where the CDR3 ends; the end is completed using the germline J gene. The rearrangement links TRBV13-2 to TRBJ1-3; D unresolved. The CDR3 has 14 amino acids. Trimming left V 5 bases short and J 0 bases short, with 9 bases between. Germline CDR1 NNHNN, CDR2 SYGAGS (reference sequence). The CDR3 is CASGQANSGNTLYF. The sequenced CDR3 bases are TGTGCCAGCGGGCAGGCGAATTCTGGAAATACGCTCTAT.

As to this clone: Genes and germline come from the mouse. The read terminates 1 residue ahead of where the CDR3 ends, so the germline J gene completes it. The genes are TRBV13-1 and TRBJ2-7; D possibly corresponds to TRBD1 (6 bases). Germline V gene data show CDR1 as NSHNY and CDR2 as SYGAGN. This CDR3 spans 12 amino acids. Trimming shortened V by 2 bases and J by 4 bases, and 7 bases separated the two germline ends. CDR3: CASSEDRYEQYF. The DNA read from the CDR3 is TGTGCCAGCAGTGAAGACAGGTATGAACAGTAC.

This clone ranks as medium-sized. Germline and genes here are mouse. The CDR3 end is not reached by the read, which stops 1 residue before it; the germline J gene fills it in. V is TRBV1 and J is TRBJ2-1, with D possibly TRBD1 on 6 matching bases. The CDR3 has 15 residues. V shed 0 bases and J shed 4 bases, with 10 bases lying between them. Germline CDR1 and CDR2: NSQYPW and LRSPGD (reference sequence). The sequenced part of the CDR3 DNA is TGCACCTGCAGTGCAGAACAGGGAGGGTATGCTGAGCAGTTC. Encoded protein: CTCSAEQGGYAEQF. The full CDR3 protein reads CTCSAEQGGYAEQFF.

Comments on this clone: Gene names follow the mouse nomenclature. CDR3 protein: CASSLVGGVYEQYF. CDR3 DNA, as far as it was read: TGTGCCAGCAGCTTAGTGGGGGGGGTTTATGAACAGTAC. The rearrangement links TRBV3 to TRBJ2-7, with TRBD2 matching 8 bases. The read comes to an end 1 residue before the CDR3 does, leaving the germline J gene to fill in the end. After removal of 1 base from V and 4 bases from J, the junction contained 3 bases not matched to a gene. Per the germline V gene, CDR1 is SNHLY and CDR2 is FYNGKV (reference sequence). The CDR3 is 14 amino acids.

Points on this clone: Mouse gene names apply. The CDR3 end falls 1 residue outside the read, so it is completed with the germline J gene. This chain connects TRBV26 to TRBJ1-4; the D is unclear. From germline, CDR1 is KGHPV and CDR2 FQNQEV (reference sequence). The CDR3 contains 13 residues. Trimming left V 5 bases short and J 0 bases short, with 4 bases between. The sequenced CDR3 bases are TGTGCCAGCAGTAGACTTTCCAACGAAAGATTATTT. The encoded protein is CASSRLSNERLF. The complete CDR3 reads CASSRLSNERLFF.

Notes on this clone: Germline and genes: mouse. The DNA ends 1 residue before the CDR3 does, and the rest of the CDR3 is filled in from the germline J gene. This chain connects TRBV13-2 to TRBJ1-4, with D perhaps TRBD1 (5 bases). Germline V gene data show CDR1 as NNHNN and CDR2 as SYGAGS (reference sequence). This CDR3 has 13 amino acids. V was pared by 5 bases and J by 0 bases, with 5 bases between. Partial CDR3 DNA: TGTGCCAGCGGGACAGTTTCCAACGAAAGATTATTT. Its translation: CASGTVSNERLF. The whole CDR3 reads CASGTVSNERLFF.

Comment on this clone: Gene names are mouse gene names. The sequence runs out 1 residue before the end of the CDR3; the remainder is reconstructed from the germline J gene. The chain carries TRBV26 and TRBJ2-5, with 14 bases that match TRBD2. CDR3 length equals 18 residues. V gave up 4 bases and J gave up 2 bases; unmatched junction bases: 8. CDR1 and CDR2 (germline): KGHPV, FQNQEV (reference sequence). The CDR3 spells CASSHRDWGGAGQDTQYF. The CDR3 bases that were read are TGTGCCAGCAGTCACCGGGACTGGGGGGGCGCGGGCCAAGACACCCAGTAC. The variable domain in full, completed from reference TRBV26 and TRBJ2-5, reads NSKVIQTPRYLVKGQGQKAKMRCIPEKGHPVVFWYQQNKNNEFKFLINFQNQEVLQQIDMTEKRFSAECPSNSPCSLEIQSSEAGDSALYLCASSHRDWGGAGQDTQYFGPGTRLLVL.

About this clone: Genes and germline are mouse. The sequenced fragment ends 1 residue before the CDR3 boundary, so the rest is inferred from the germline J gene. The V and J genes are TRBV26 and TRBJ1-5; D not resolved. The CDR3 length is 13 residues. The germline V and J ends were trimmed by 4 bases and 1 base, with 5 bases remaining between them. The germline V gene encodes CDR1 KGHPV and CDR2 FQNQEV (reference sequence). The covered CDR3 bases are TGTGCCAGCAGTCCGCAAAACAACCAGGCTCCGCTT. It specifies CASSPQNNQAPL. The whole CDR3 is CASSPQNNQAPLF.

Turning to this clone: The genes and germline here are from mouse. The read ends 1 residue early relative to the CDR3; the germline J gene fills the gap. This sequence joins TRBV3 and TRBJ2-5; D is undetermined. V shed 5 bases and J shed 2 bases, with 2 bases lying between them. The CDR3 spans 11 residues. CDR1 is SNHLY and CDR2 is FYNGKV in the germline V gene (reference sequence). The DNA read from the CDR3 is TGTGCCAGCAGCGCCCAAGACACCCAGTAC. Translated: CASSAQDTQY. The complete CDR3 protein is CASSAQDTQYF.

In the case of this clone: The listed genes are named as in mouse. Coverage ceases 1 residue before the CDR3 finishes, and the germline J gene fills in the end. The sample holds other DNA sequences that translate to the same CDR3. J is TRBJ1-3 and V is TRBV26; perhaps TRBD1 as D (6 bases). Looked up from germline, CDR1 is KGHPV and CDR2 is FQNQEV (reference sequence). The CDR3 is made up of 16 amino acids. The V gene lost 3 bases and the J gene lost 2 bases, with 14 bases spanning the gap. The chain's CDR3 is CASSLSQGMTGNTLYF. The part of the CDR3 DNA that was read is TGTGCCAGCAGTCTATCGCAGGGGATGACTGGAAATACGCTCTAT.

This clone has a handful of counts. The germline and genes are mouse ones. The CDR3 is cut off 1 residue early in the read; its end comes from the germline J gene. The J gene is TRBJ2-7, the V gene TRBV13-2; 7 nucleotides match TRBD1. CDR1 NNHNN and CDR2 SYGAGS come from the germline V gene (reference sequence). The V gene end was trimmed by 6 bases and the J gene end by 6 bases; junction bases not matched to a gene: 3. The CDR3 consists of 11 residues. The CDR3 protein is CASADRVEQYF. The sequenced CDR3 bases are TGTGCCAGCGCCGACAGGGTTGAACAGTAC.

A word on this clone: The genes are named according to mouse. The sequenced fragment ends 1 residue before the CDR3 boundary, so the rest is inferred from the germline J gene. The J gene is TRBJ2-7, the V gene TRBV19, with unresolved D. V dropped 2 bases and J dropped 4 bases, with 7 bases sitting between them. There are 12 residues in the CDR3. Germline CDR1 and CDR2: FNHDT and SITEND (reference sequence). The CDR3: CASSIGRYEQYF. CDR3 DNA, as far as it was read: TGTGCCAGCAGTATCGGCAGGTATGAACAGTAC.

In its sample, this clone was seen a few times. Mouse gene names and germline throughout. CDR3 sequence reads: CASRQGAYNSPLYF. The covered CDR3 bases are TGTGCCAGCAGGCAGGGAGCCTATAATTCGCCCCTCTAC. This chain uses TRBV26 with TRBJ1-6, with D maybe TRBD1 (5 bases). The read gets to within 1 residue of the CDR3 end, and the germline J gene fills in the rest. TRBJ1-6 is classed as an ORF, of uncertain function. V was cut by 6 bases and J by 2 bases, with 8 bases left in between. The CDR3 loop spans 14 amino acids. Germline V gene lookup returns CDR1 KGHPV and CDR2 FQNQEV (reference sequence).

A remark on this clone: Genes and germline come from the mouse. Read sequence stops 1 residue before the CDR3 end, and the germline J gene provides the missing end. The V gene is TRBV31, the J gene TRBJ2-3, with 13 bases lining up with TRBD2. Germline CDR1 reads GKSSPN; CDR2 reads SITVG. This CDR3 contains 16 residues. V lost 4 bases, J lost 0 bases, and 4 bases stayed unmatched. CDR3 protein: CAWTLGLGGSAETLYF. The DNA read from the CDR3 is TGTGCCTGGACCTTGGGACTGGGGGGGAGTGCAGAAACGCTGTAT.

A remark on this clone: Any gene name here is a mouse gene name. CDR3 residues: CASSGRYSGNTLYF. Partial CDR3 DNA: TGTGCCAGCAGTGGCAGATATTCTGGAAATACGCTCTAT. This rearrangement joins TRBV13-3 to TRBJ1-3; D is unresolved. The CDR3 goes on 1 residue after the read ends, and that part is filled in from the germline J gene. Trimming shortened V by 3 bases and J by 0 bases, and 7 bases separated the two germline ends. CDR1 and CDR2 (germline): NNHDY, SYVADS. The CDR3 is 14 residues long.

This clone was found a few times. All gene names here are mouse names. The read stops 1 residue short of the end of the CDR3; the missing end is completed from the germline J gene. The chain has TRBV12-1 and TRBJ2-4, with TRBD2 identical over 10 bases. CDR3 length: 16 residues. V lost 4 bases and J lost 1; bases outside the gene matches: 7. Germline CDR1 reads SGHSN; CDR2 reads HYEKVE. The CDR3 bases that were read are TGTGCCAGCTCAACTGGGGGGGGAGGCGGTCAAAACACCTTGTAC. Translation: CASSTGGGGGQNTLY. The full CDR3 sequence reads CASSTGGGGGQNTLYF.

This clone has more than one count but fewer than ten. Genes here carry mouse names. Read coverage stops 1 residue before the CDR3 terminus; the germline J gene supplies the remainder. The chain employs TRBV2 and TRBJ2-4; perhaps TRBD1 as D (6 bases). The CDR3 is made up of 14 amino acids. Germline V lookup: CDR1 LGHNA, CDR2 YSYQKL. Between the trimmed V and J ends, which lost 6 bases and 0 bases, there was a span of 10 bases. The part of the CDR3 DNA that was read is TGTGCCAGCAGTCTAGGACAGAGTCAAAACACCTTGTAC. Its translation: CASSLGQSQNTLY. The whole CDR3 sequence reads CASSLGQSQNTLYF.